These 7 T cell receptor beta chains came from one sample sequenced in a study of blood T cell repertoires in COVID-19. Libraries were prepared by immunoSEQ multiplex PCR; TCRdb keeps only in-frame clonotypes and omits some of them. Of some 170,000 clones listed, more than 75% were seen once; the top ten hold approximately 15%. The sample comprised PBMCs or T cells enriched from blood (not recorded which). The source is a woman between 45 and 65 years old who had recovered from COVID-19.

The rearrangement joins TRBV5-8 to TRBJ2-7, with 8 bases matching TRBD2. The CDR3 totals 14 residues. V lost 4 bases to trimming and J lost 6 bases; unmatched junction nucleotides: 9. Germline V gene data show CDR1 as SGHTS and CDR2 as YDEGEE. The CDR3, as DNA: TGTGCCAGCAGCCGCAGACTAGCGAGGGCCGAGCAGTACTTC. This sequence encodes CASSRRLARAEQYF.

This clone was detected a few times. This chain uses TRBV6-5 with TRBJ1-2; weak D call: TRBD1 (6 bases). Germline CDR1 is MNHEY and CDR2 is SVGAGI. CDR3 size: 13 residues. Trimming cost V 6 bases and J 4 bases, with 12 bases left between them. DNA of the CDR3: TGTGCCAGCAGACACAGGGTTAGCTATGGCTACACCTTC. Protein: CASRHRVSYGYTF.

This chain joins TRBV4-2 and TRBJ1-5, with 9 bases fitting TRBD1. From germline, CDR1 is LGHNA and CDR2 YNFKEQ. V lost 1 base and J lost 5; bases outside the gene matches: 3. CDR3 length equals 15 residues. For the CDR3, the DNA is TGTGCCAGCAGCCAAGGGGACAGGGCTTATCAGCCCCAGCATTTT. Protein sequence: CASSQGDRAYQPQHF.

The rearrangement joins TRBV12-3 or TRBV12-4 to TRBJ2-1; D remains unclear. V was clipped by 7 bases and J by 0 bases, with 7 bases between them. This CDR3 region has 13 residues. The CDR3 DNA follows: TGTGCCAGCATGCTAAGCTCCTACAATGAGCAGTTCTTC. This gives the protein CASMLSSYNEQFF.

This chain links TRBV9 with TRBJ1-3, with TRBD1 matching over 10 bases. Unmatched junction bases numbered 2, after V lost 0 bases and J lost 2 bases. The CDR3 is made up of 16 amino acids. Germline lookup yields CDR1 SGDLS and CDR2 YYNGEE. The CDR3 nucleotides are TGTGCCAGCAGCGTAGGACAGGGGGCGGCTGGAAACACCATATATTTT. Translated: CASSVGQGAAGNTIYF.

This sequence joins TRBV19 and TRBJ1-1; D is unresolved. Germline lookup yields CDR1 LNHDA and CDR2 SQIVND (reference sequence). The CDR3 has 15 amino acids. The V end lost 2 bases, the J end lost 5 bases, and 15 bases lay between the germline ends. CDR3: CASSISEGVGTEAFF. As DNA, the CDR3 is TGTGCCAGTAGTATATCGGAGGGAGTGGGTACTGAAGCTTTCTTT.

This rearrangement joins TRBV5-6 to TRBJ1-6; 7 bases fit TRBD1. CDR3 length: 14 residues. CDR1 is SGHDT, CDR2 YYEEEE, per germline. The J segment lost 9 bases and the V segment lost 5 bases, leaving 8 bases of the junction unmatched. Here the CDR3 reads CASRLQGQSSPLHF. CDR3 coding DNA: TGTGCCAGCAGGCTACAGGGGCAGAGTTCACCCCTCCACTTT.